This T cell receptor (beta chain) is drawn from a study of blood T cells in healthy people across ages. Study-wide points: Long-lived donors exceeded aged donors in naive CD4+ cells and diversity.

The CDR3 consists of 14 residues. The V gene's germline CDR1 is MDHEN and CDR2 SYDVKM. Trimming shortened V by 5 bases and J by 2 bases, and 13 bases separated the two germline ends. To note about this clonotype: The antigen is undetermined.

Then a second PCR, running about 6 to 12 cycles, was carried out with a sample-barcoded 5' primer and a J-beta primer mix. TCRdb passed the 5' RACE reads through MiXCR, listing each CDR3 protein once. The sample yields about 1.8 million distinct CDR3 sequences, around half seen once. This receptor was obtained from a woman in her thirties or forties in good health. This chain links TRBV28 with TRBJ2-7; a weak D match, TRBD1 (5 bases). Sequencing used blood. The CDR3 nucleotides read TGTGCCAGCAGTCCTACAGGATCTCCCTACGAGCAGTACTTC. Translated, it gives CASSPTGSPYEQYF.